The 29 T cell receptor beta chains below come from one sample, sequenced in a study of blood T cell repertoires in COVID-19. Clones were sequenced by immunoSEQ multiplex PCR, and TCRdb holds only the in-frame ones, with some missing. The sample holds roughly 80,000 clones, approximately 88% seen once. The sequenced material came from peripheral blood. These receptor sequences come from a woman at least 80 years old with acute or convalescent COVID-19.

The V and J genes are TRBV20-1 and TRBJ2-5; 8 positions match TRBD1. CDR3 length: 14 amino acids. Germline CDR1 DFQATT, CDR2 SNEGSKA (reference sequence). After removal of 3 bases from V and 5 bases from J, the junction contained 8 bases not matched to a gene. CDR3 DNA sequence: TGCAGTGCTAGTGGACAGGGTATGTGGGAGACCCAGTACTTC. It translates to CSASGQGMWETQYF.

The chain combines TRBV7-6 with TRBJ2-3, with 9 bases identical to TRBD2. The CDR3 runs 17 residues. The V segment lost 1 base and the J segment 4 bases; nucleotides outside the gene matches: 9. The germline V gene has CDR1 SGHVS and CDR2 FNYEAQ. This CDR3 is CASSLDWGGGGSDTQYF. CDR3 in DNA: TGTGCCAGCAGCTTAGATTGGGGCGGGGGGGGGTCAGATACGCAGTATTTT.

The sample holds one count of this clone. Other DNA sequences from this sample encode an identical CDR3 as well. The chain employs TRBV5-1 and TRBJ1-5; the match to TRBD1 covers 9 bases. Unmatched junction bases numbered 3, after V lost 4 bases and J lost 4 bases. This CDR3 is 14 amino acids long. CDR1 is SGHRS, CDR2 YFSETQ, per germline. The CDR3 is CASSPTGGNQPQHF. The DNA for the CDR3 is TGCGCCAGCAGCCCGACAGGGGGGAATCAGCCCCAGCATTTT.

This sequence joins TRBV23-1 and TRBJ1-1; TRBD1 is a possible D gene (6 bases). TRBV23-1 carries the ORF label, with uncertain function. Trimming removed 0 bases from V and 0 bases from J, with 8 bases in between. CDR3 length equals 15 residues. The DNA for the CDR3 is TGCGCCAGCAGTCAATCGGACAGAATGAACACTGAAGCTTTCTTT. Protein: CASSQSDRMNTEAFF.

The genes are TRBV7-2 and TRBJ2-1; D perhaps matches TRBD2 (5 bases). The length of the CDR3 is 15 residues. Trimming cost V 4 bases and J 8 bases, with 18 bases left between them. Germline CDR1 SGHTA, CDR2 FQGNSA. In DNA, the CDR3 is TGTGCCAGCAGCTCGAAGAGGGTGATGGGAGATGAGCAGTTCTTC. This gives the protein CASSSKRVMGDEQFF.

The DNA for the CDR3 is TGTGCCAGCGGTTCCCGGGACAACTTTATGCCACCCCTCCACTTT. Its translation: CASGSRDNFMPPLHF. The V call is TRBV2, the J call TRBJ1-6; D may be TRBD1 (6 bases). The germline V gene encodes CDR1 SNHLY and CDR2 FYNNEI. The length of the CDR3 is 15 residues. V shed 8 bases and J shed 11 bases, with 22 bases lying between them. The complete variable domain, with remaining parts taken from reference TRBV2 and TRBJ1-6, reads EPEVTQTPSHQVTQMGQEVILRCVPISNHLYFYWYRQILGQKVEFLVSFYNNEISEKSEIFDDQFSVERPDGSNFTLKIRSTKLEDSAMYFCASGSRDNFMPPLHFGNGTRLTVT.

V gene TRBV6-5 combines with J gene TRBJ1-1; tentatively, D is TRBD1 (6 bases). V shed 7 bases and J shed 5 bases, with 17 bases lying between them. This CDR3 is built from 14 residues. CDR1 is MNHEY, CDR2 SVGAGI, per germline. The CDR3 DNA reads TGTGCCAGCAAGCATCCAGGGAGGGGGACTGAAGCTTTCTTT. This sequence encodes CASKHPGRGTEAFF.

J is TRBJ1-2 and V is TRBV5-1, with 9 bases fitting TRBD1. The J segment lost 6 bases and the V segment lost 4 bases, leaving 10 bases of the junction unmatched. This CDR3 has 15 amino acids. Germline loops: CDR1 SGHRS, CDR2 YFSETQ. CDR3 sequence: CASSREGQGSDGYTF. The DNA for the CDR3 is TGCGCCAGCAGCCGGGAGGGACAGGGTAGTGATGGCTACACCTTC. The whole variable domain, remainder taken from reference TRBV5-1 and TRBJ1-2, is KAGVTQTPRYLIKTRGQQVTLSCSPISGHRSVSWYQQTPGQGLQFLFEYFSETQRNKGNFPGRFSGRQFSNSRSEMNVSTLELGDSALYLCASSREGQGSDGYTFGSGTRLTVV.

The chain joins TRBV3-1 (or the pseudogene TRBV3-2) to TRBJ1-6, with unresolved D. Looked up from germline, CDR1 is LGHDT and CDR2 is YNNKEL (reference sequence). V shed 4 bases and J shed 3 bases, with 7 bases lying between them. The CDR3 is 14 amino acids. The CDR3 sequence: CASSRTVYNSPLHF. DNA of the CDR3: TGTGCCAGCAGCCGCACAGTCTATAATTCACCCCTCCACTTT.

The rearrangement links TRBV3-1 (or the pseudogene TRBV3-2) to TRBJ1-2; weak D call: TRBD1 (6 bases). CDR1 LGHDT and CDR2 YNNKEL come from the germline V gene (reference sequence). This CDR3 is 13 amino acids long. Trimming cost V 2 bases and J 8 bases, with 12 bases left between them. The CDR3 sequence is CASSQRGAGGYTF. The CDR3 DNA reads TGTGCCAGCAGCCAACGGGGGGCGGGAGGCTACACCTTC.

This clone was detected only a few times. The chain is built from TRBV6-4 and TRBJ2-5; D perhaps matches TRBD2 (6 bases). Trimming left V 4 bases short and J 1 base short, with 10 bases between. The CDR3 is made up of 14 amino acids. Germline CDR1 reads MRHNA; CDR2 reads SNTAGT. In DNA, the CDR3 is TGTGCCAGCAGTGGAGGTAGCGGCCAAGAGACCCAGTACTTC. Residues: CASSGGSGQETQYF.

This chain links TRBV5-5 with TRBJ2-7; maybe TRBD2 (5 bases). The CDR3 loop spans 15 amino acids. Trimming took off 0 bases at V and 2 bases at J, with 12 bases between the two ends. CDR1 and CDR2 (germline): SGHKS, YYEKEE (reference sequence). CDR3 in DNA: TGTGCCAGCAGCTTGGAGGCCGCCGGGGCCTACGAGCAGTACTTC. It translates to CASSLEAAGAYEQYF.

This clone was observed once. The J gene is TRBJ2-3, the V gene TRBV5-6, with D possibly matching TRBD1 (6 bases). V was cut by 1 base and J by 2 bases, with 14 bases left in between. The CDR3 runs 16 residues. Looked up from germline, CDR1 is SGHDT and CDR2 is YYEEEE. The CDR3 is CASSLTPGHNTDTQYF. Written as DNA, the CDR3 is TGTGCCAGCAGCTTGACCCCGGGACATAACACAGATACGCAGTATTTT. Variable domain in full (rest from reference TRBV5-6 and TRBJ2-3): DAGVTQSPTHLIKTRGQQVTLRCSPKSGHDTVSWYQQALGQGPQFIFQYYEEEERQRGNFPDRFSGHQFPNYSSELNVNALLLGDSALYLCASSLTPGHNTDTQYFGPGTRLTVL.

The chain combines TRBV6-5 with TRBJ2-7; the D gene is possibly TRBD1 (7 bases). With 4 bases removed from V and 6 bases from J, the gap between germline ends came to 13 bases. Germline V gives CDR1 MNHEY, CDR2 SVGAGI. CDR3 length: 13 residues. CDR3 amino acids: CASSFSRGAEQYF. The CDR3 DNA reads as TGTGCCAGCAGTTTCTCCAGGGGGGCCGAGCAGTACTTC.

V gene TRBV5-4 combines with J gene TRBJ1-5; 9 bases are a match to TRBD1. V trimming: 4 bases; J trimming: 4 bases; junction bases outside the gene matches: 6. The germline V gene encodes CDR1 SGHNT and CDR2 YYREEE (reference sequence). This CDR3 has 15 amino acids. This CDR3 is CASSTGGTGNQPQHF. The CDR3 DNA is TGTGCCAGCAGCACTGGGGGGACAGGGAATCAGCCCCAGCATTTT.

V is TRBV14 and J is TRBJ2-7, with a tentative D call TRBD2 (5 bases). Trimming removed 1 base from V and 6 bases from J, with 10 bases in between. CDR1 is SGHDN and CDR2 is FVKESK in the germline V gene. This CDR3 spans 13 amino acids. The CDR3 DNA reads TGTGCCAGCAGCCAAGTGTTACGGGGCGAGCAGTACTTC. Its protein product is CASSQVLRGEQYF. The entire variable domain, with the rest obtained from reference TRBV14 and TRBJ2-7, is as follows: EAGVTQFPSHSVIEKGQTVTLRCDPISGHDNLYWYRRVMGKEIKFLLHFVKESKQDESGMPNNRFLAERTGGTYSTLKVQPAELEDSGVYFCASSQVLRGEQYFGPGTRLTVT.

V and J are TRBV19 and TRBJ2-1; possibly TRBD1 for D (5 bases). V lost 6 bases and J 10 bases, leaving 10 bases between the germline ends. This CDR3 spans 11 amino acids. Looked up from germline, CDR1 is LNHDA and CDR2 is SQIVND (reference sequence). CDR3 amino acids: CASRKGMEQFF. In nucleotides, the CDR3 is TGTGCCAGTAGAAAGGGGATGGAGCAGTTCTTC. The full variable domain, completed using reference TRBV19 and TRBJ2-1, is DGGITQSPKYLFRKEGQNVTLSCEQNLNHDAMYWYRQDPGQGLRLIYYSQIVNDFQKGDIAEGYSVSREKKESFPLTVTSAQKNPTAFYLCASRKGMEQFFGPGTRLTVL.

The gene calls are TRBV24-1 and TRBJ2-1; 9 nucleotides line up with TRBD1. The germline CDR1 and CDR2 sequences are KGHDR and SFDVKD. The V and J ends lost 5 bases and 5 bases, in that order; junction bases with no gene match: 3. This CDR3 comprises 14 residues. CDR3 in DNA: TGTGCCACCAGTGGGACAGGGGTAGACAATGAGCAGTTCTTC. Amino acid sequence: CATSGTGVDNEQFF.

The chain carries TRBV5-1 and TRBJ1-4; the match to TRBD1 covers 8 bases. This CDR3 has 18 residues. The V and J ends lost 3 bases and 8 bases, in that order; junction bases with no gene match: 18. Germline V lookup: CDR1 SGHRS, CDR2 YFSETQ. In DNA, the CDR3 is TGCGCCAGCAGCTCCTTGGGCAGGGGGCGAGGTAGTGGAGAAAAACTGTTTTTT. It specifies CASSSLGRGRGSGEKLFF.

The chain employs TRBV7-9 and TRBJ1-2; D call uncertain. The V end lost 3 bases, the J end lost 3 bases, and 8 bases lay between the germline ends. The germline V gene encodes CDR1 SEHNR and CDR2 FQNEAQ (reference sequence). The CDR3 spans 13 residues. DNA for the CDR3: TGTGCCAGCAGCTTTGGGAGGGACTATGGCTACACCTTC. It is translated as CASSFGRDYGYTF.

This rearrangement joins TRBV5-5 to TRBJ1-3; a weak D match, TRBD1 (6 bases). CDR1 SGHKS and CDR2 YYEKEE come from the germline V gene (reference sequence). The CDR3 extends over 15 amino acids. The ends were cut back, 4 bases at V and 0 bases at J, with 11 bases in the middle. CDR3 protein: CASSAGQPSGNTIYF. CDR3 coding DNA: TGTGCCAGCAGCGCCGGACAGCCCTCTGGAAACACCATATATTTT.

J is TRBJ2-2 and V is TRBV30; D might be TRBD2 (6 bases). The ends were cut back, 4 bases at V and 5 bases at J, with 17 bases in the middle. The CDR3 is 15 amino acids. The V gene's germline CDR1 is GTSNPN and CDR2 SVGIG (reference sequence). In nucleotides, the CDR3 is TGTGCCTGGATGGTTCCCATTCGGGGGACCGGGGAGCTGTTTTTT. Amino acid sequence: CAWMVPIRGTGELFF.

V gene TRBV5-6 combines with J gene TRBJ2-7, with a possible D match to TRBD1 (5 bases). Germline V gene data show CDR1 as SGHDT and CDR2 as YYEEEE. Trimming took 4 bases from V and 0 from J, leaving 14 bases between them. The CDR3 has 15 amino acids. CDR3 sequence: CASSEERQSSYEQYF. Written as DNA, the CDR3 is TGTGCCAGCAGCGAGGAGCGACAGAGCTCCTACGAGCAGTACTTC.

This chain links TRBV3-1 (or the pseudogene TRBV3-2) with TRBJ1-4; D not certain. The V gene lost 1 base and the J gene lost 13 bases, with 10 bases spanning the gap. Germline CDR1 reads LGHDT; CDR2 reads YNNKEL (reference sequence). This CDR3 is 12 amino acids long. The CDR3 is CASSQGERVLFF. The CDR3 nucleotides are TGTGCCAGCAGCCAAGGAGAAAGAGTACTGTTTTTT.

The chain's CDR3 is CASSRETGELFF. Written as DNA, the CDR3 is TGTGCCAGCAGCCGGGAAACCGGGGAGCTGTTTTTT. This chain joins TRBV6-5 and TRBJ2-2, with D maybe TRBD2 (5 bases). The germline gives CDR1 MNHEY, CDR2 SVGAGI. V lost 6 bases, J lost 5 bases, and 7 bases lay in between. This CDR3 spans 12 amino acids.

The V call is TRBV7-8, the J call TRBJ2-3; D is ambiguous. Looked up from germline, CDR1 is SGHVS and CDR2 is FQNEAQ. The CDR3 covers 14 residues. V lost 1 base to trimming and J lost 4 bases, with 9 bases between them. The CDR3 loop reads CASSLGLSPDTQYF. The CDR3 DNA reads as TGTGCCAGCAGCTTAGGTCTCTCTCCAGATACGCAGTATTTT.

The chain links TRBV11-2 to TRBJ2-1; 7 bases line up with TRBD1. The CDR3 runs 15 residues. The ends lost 1 base at V and 1 base at J; junction bases unmatched: 1. CDR1 and CDR2 from the germline V gene are SGHAT and FQNNGV. The CDR3 nucleotides are TGTGCCAGCAGCTTAGTCAGGGGGTCCTACAATGAGCAGTTCTTC. It encodes CASSLVRGSYNEQFF.

This clone was recorded only once. V usage is TRBV5-1 and J usage is TRBJ1-1, with 8 nucleotides matching TRBD1. The CDR3 consists of 13 residues. CDR1 and CDR2 (germline): SGHRS, YFSETQ. Trimming at V came to 0 bases and at J to 8 bases, leaving 3 bases not matched to a gene. The CDR3 reads CASSLGDRFEAFF. CDR3 in DNA: TGCGCCAGCAGCTTGGGGGACAGGTTCGAAGCTTTCTTT.

A single count supports this clone. The chain combines TRBV27 with TRBJ1-4, with a possible D match to TRBD1 (5 bases). The CDR3 has 15 amino acids. Per germline, CDR1 MNHEY and CDR2 SMNVEV (reference sequence). V dropped 5 bases and J dropped 2 bases, with 12 bases sitting between them. CDR3 region: CASSRYGGTNEKLFF. CDR3 nucleotide sequence: TGTGCCAGCAGTCGCTATGGGGGGACTAATGAAAAACTGTTTTTT.